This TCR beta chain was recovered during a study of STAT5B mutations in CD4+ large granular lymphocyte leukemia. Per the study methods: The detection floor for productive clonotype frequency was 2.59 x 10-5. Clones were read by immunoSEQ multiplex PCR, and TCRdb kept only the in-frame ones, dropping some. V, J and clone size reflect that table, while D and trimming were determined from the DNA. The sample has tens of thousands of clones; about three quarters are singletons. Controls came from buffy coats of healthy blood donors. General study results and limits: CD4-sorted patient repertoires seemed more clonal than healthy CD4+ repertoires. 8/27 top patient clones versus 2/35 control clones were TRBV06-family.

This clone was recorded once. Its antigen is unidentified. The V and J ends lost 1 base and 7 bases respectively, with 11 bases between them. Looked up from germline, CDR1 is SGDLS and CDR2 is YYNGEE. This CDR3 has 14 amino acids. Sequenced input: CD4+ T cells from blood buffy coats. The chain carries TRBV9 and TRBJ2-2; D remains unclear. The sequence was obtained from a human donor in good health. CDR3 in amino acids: CASSVTTPDGELFF. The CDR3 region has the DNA TGTGCCAGCAGCGTAACTACCCCTGACGGGGAGCTGTTTTTT.